These 25 T cell receptor beta chains share one sample of origin, sequenced in a study of shared clonotypes between healthy human individuals. The data were produced by immunoSEQ multiplex PCR, yet TCRdb's version contains in-frame clones alone and is incomplete. Of approximately 700,000 clones listed, 60% to 75% were seen once; the top ten hold 1.5% to 2%. The sequencing input was memory CD4+ T cells sorted from blood. The subset was: CD45RA-negative fraction. Receptor source: a woman aged 25 to 39 in good health.

V usage is TRBV5-6 and J usage is TRBJ2-1, with 16 bases matching TRBD2. The CDR3 extends over 17 amino acids. V shed 1 base, J shed 10 bases, and the junction held 8 bases outside the gene matches. Looked up from germline, CDR1 is SGHDT and CDR2 is YYEEEE. The DNA of the CDR3 is TGTGCCAGCAGCTTGCCGGGACTAGCGGGAGGGCCAAGGGAGCAGTTCTTC. Translated: CASSLPGLAGGPREQFF.

The CDR3 nucleotides read TGTGCCAGCAGTTTCGCAGGGCAAGGCTACACCTTC. Translation: CASSFAGQGYTF. V is TRBV28 and J is TRBJ1-2; a possible D gene is TRBD1 (5 bases). V lost 3 bases and J lost 8, with 10 bases in between. The CDR3 totals 12 residues. The germline V gene has CDR1 MDHEN and CDR2 SYDVKM.

This clone was counted a single time. CDR3 DNA sequence: TGTGCCAGCAGCTCGGGGAGAGAAGAGACCCAGTACTTC. It translates to CASSSGREETQYF. The J gene is TRBJ2-5, the V gene TRBV7-8, with a weak D call TRBD2 (5 bases). Germline loops: CDR1 SGHVS, CDR2 FQNEAQ. The V end lost 4 bases, the J end lost 3 bases, and 9 bases lay between the germline ends. The CDR3 has 13 amino acids.

This clone came up a few times. The V call is TRBV6-7, the J call TRBJ2-5, with a weak D call TRBD2 (6 bases). TRBV6-7 is an open reading frame whose function is uncertain. Trimming shortened V by 2 bases and J by 5 bases, and 18 bases separated the two germline ends. This CDR3 is 16 amino acids long. CDR3 protein: CASSYPVLGGAETQYF. The CDR3 DNA sequence: TGTGCCAGCAGTTACCCCGTTCTGGGGGGAGCGGAGACCCAGTACTTC.

As regards this clone: With a much larger clone just one base away, this may be a read error. The sample holds other DNA sequences that translate to the same CDR3. The CDR3 coding sequence is TGCGCCAGCAGCCTGAGCAGCGGGAGCTACAATGAGCAGTTCTTC. Its protein is CASSLSSGSYNEQFF. The chain combines TRBV5-1 with TRBJ2-1; 8 bases agree with TRBD2. J lost 3 bases, V lost 4 bases, and 6 bases had no gene match. The CDR3 covers 15 residues. The germline V gene has CDR1 SGHRS and CDR2 YFSETQ.

V usage is TRBV28 and J usage is TRBJ1-3; the match to TRBD1 covers 9 bases. The length of the CDR3 is 15 residues. J lost 3 bases, V lost 7 bases, and 7 bases had no gene match. Germline V lookup: CDR1 MDHEN, CDR2 SYDVKM. The CDR3 DNA reads as TGTGCCAGCATTCCGGGACAGGGAGGTGGAAACACCATATATTTT. Translation gives CASIPGQGGGNTIYF.

The chain joins TRBV6-5 to TRBJ1-6, with 7 nucleotides matching TRBD1. J lost 7 bases, V lost 5 bases, and 5 bases had no gene match. Germline V gives CDR1 MNHEY, CDR2 SVGAGI. CDR3 size: 14 residues. The CDR3 nucleotides are TGTGCCAGCAGTGGAGGACAGGCAAATTCACCCCTCCACTTT. Its protein is CASSGGQANSPLHF.

The chain has TRBV2 and TRBJ1-1; the D gene is possibly TRBD1 (6 bases). The ends were cut back, 11 bases at V and 2 bases at J, with 15 bases in the middle. The CDR3 spans 13 residues. The germline V gene encodes CDR1 SNHLY and CDR2 FYNNEI. As DNA, the CDR3 is TGTGCCGGGACCGGGGGCAGAAACACTGAAGCTTTCTTT. Its translation: CAGTGGRNTEAFF.

The J gene is TRBJ2-1, the V gene TRBV10-3; D could derive from TRBD1 or TRBD2 (5 bases each). CDR3 length: 13 amino acids. V lost 6 bases to trimming and J lost 6 bases, with 12 bases between them. Germline V gene sequence: CDR1 ENHRY, CDR2 SYGVKD. The CDR3 DNA sequence: TGTGCCATCAGGGCTGGGACCACCAATGAGCAGTTCTTC. It yields the protein CAIRAGTTNEQFF.

The chain uses TRBV10-2 and TRBJ2-7; TRBD2 agrees at 8 bases. This CDR3 has 14 residues. V was pared by 6 bases and J by 5 bases, with 9 bases of the junction left unmatched. Germline-derived CDR1 and CDR2 are WSHSY and SAAADI. The CDR3 reads CASRLSGNVHEQYF. In DNA, the CDR3 is TGCGCCAGCAGACTTAGCGGGAACGTTCACGAGCAGTACTTC.

The chain joins TRBV6-5 to TRBJ2-4; 10 bases match TRBD1. CDR1 MNHEY and CDR2 SVGAGI come from the germline V gene. J was trimmed by 4 bases and V by 5 bases; bases with no gene match: 2. This CDR3 is 14 amino acids long. In nucleotides, the CDR3 is TGTGCCAGCAGTGAGGACAGGGGGAAAAACATTCAGTACTTC. This encodes CASSEDRGKNIQYF.

This chain connects TRBV6-6 to TRBJ1-2; no clear D. The CDR3 is made up of 15 amino acids. Trimming removed 2 bases at V and 0 bases at J, with 10 bases between. CDR1 and CDR2 from the germline V gene are MNHNY and SVGAGI (reference sequence). CDR3 residues: CASSYDGLTNYGYTF. CDR3 nucleotide sequence: TGTGCCAGCAGTTACGACGGGTTAACTAACTATGGCTACACCTTC.

The chain couples TRBV6-6 to TRBJ1-5; D gene unclear. Germline V gives CDR1 MNHNY, CDR2 SVGAGI (reference sequence). The length of the CDR3 is 16 residues. Trimming took 2 bases from V and 0 from J, leaving 11 bases between them. The CDR3 DNA follows: TGTGCCAGCAGTTACGGGTCCAGGAATAGCAATCAGCCCCAGCATTTT. This codes for CASSYGSRNSNQPQHF.

The chain uses TRBV21-1 and TRBJ2-2; TRBD2 is the table's D call and was not checked against the DNA. TRBV21-1 is tagged as a pseudogene. The CDR3 is made up of 19 amino acids. The CDR3, as DNA: TGTGCCAGCAGCTGGTTTACTGGGACTAGCGGGAGGTATACCGGGGAGCTGTTTTTT. Translation: CASSWFTGTSGRYTGELFF.

The V call is TRBV6-1, the J call TRBJ2-5, with TRBD2 matching over 10 bases. The J call may be in error: the DNA end matches TRBJ2-7 better. This CDR3 has 14 amino acids. Germline loops: CDR1 MNHNS, CDR2 SASEGT. CDR3 sequence reads: CASSLLAGTYEQYF. DNA for the CDR3: TGTGCCAGCAGTTTACTAGCGGGGACCTACGAGCAGTACTTC.

V usage is TRBV6-1 and J usage is TRBJ1-2, with a possible D match to TRBD1 (5 bases). Germline V gene data show CDR1 as MNHNS and CDR2 as SASEGT. V was clipped by 0 bases and J by 2 bases, with 7 bases between them. The CDR3 length is 14 residues. The CDR3 sequence: CASSEAQGNYGYTF. The CDR3 region has the DNA TGTGCCAGCAGTGAAGCGCAGGGAAACTATGGCTACACCTTC.

The chain joins TRBV7-2 to TRBJ2-2; TRBD1 matches at 7 bases. The CDR3 is made up of 16 amino acids. The V gene's germline CDR1 is SGHTA and CDR2 FQGNSA. After removal of 2 bases from V and 0 bases from J, the junction contained 3 bases not matched to a gene. The CDR3 bases are TGTGCCAGCAGCTTAAAGGGACAGACGAACACCGGGGAGCTGTTTTTT. Protein product: CASSLKGQTNTGELFF.

This sequence joins TRBV28 and TRBJ2-3; the match to TRBD2 covers 11 bases. Germline values: CDR1 MDHEN, CDR2 SYDVKM. The trim removed 3 bases at V and 0 bases at J, leaving 2 bases unmatched. CDR3 length equals 16 residues. Here the CDR3 reads CASSLGTSGSTDTQYF. The CDR3 DNA sequence: TGTGCCAGCAGTTTGGGGACTAGCGGAAGCACAGATACGCAGTATTTT.

The V call is TRBV28, the J call TRBJ2-2, with 8 bases fitting TRBD1. J gave up 6 bases and V 7 bases, and 7 bases lay outside the gene matches. Germline V gene data show CDR1 as MDHEN and CDR2 as SYDVKM. The CDR3 spans 14 residues. The DNA of the CDR3 is TGTGCCAGCATCCGGGACAGGAGGGCCGGGGAGCTGTTTTTT. As protein: CASIRDRRAGELFF.

This clone was recorded once. The rearrangement joins TRBV5-5 to TRBJ1-1; no clear D. The germline V gene has CDR1 SGHKS and CDR2 YYEKEE (reference sequence). Trimming removed 1 base at V and 0 bases at J, with 1 base between. The CDR3 runs to 12 residues. CDR3 protein: CASSLMNTEAFF. The DNA of the CDR3 is TGTGCCAGCAGCTTGATGAACACTGAAGCTTTCTTT.

J is TRBJ2-3 and V is TRBV7-9; maybe TRBD2 (6 bases). This CDR3 region has 12 residues. Trimming took off 3 bases at V and 7 bases at J, with 8 bases between the two ends. Germline assignment: CDR1 SEHNR and CDR2 FQNEAQ (reference sequence). Written as DNA, the CDR3 is TGTGCCAGCAGCTTCGGGGACTATACGCAGTATTTT. Translating it yields CASSFGDYTQYF.

The chain uses TRBV27 and TRBJ2-7; 7 positions agree with TRBD2. V was pared by 4 bases and J by 2 bases, with 5 bases of the junction left unmatched. Germline lookup yields CDR1 MNHEY and CDR2 SMNVEV (reference sequence). The CDR3 totals 14 residues. The CDR3 DNA is TGTGCCAGCAGTTCAGGGACTATTGCCTACGAGCAGTACTTC. This sequence encodes CASSSGTIAYEQYF.

This clone occurred a few times. The chain combines TRBV25-1 with TRBJ2-1; D possibly corresponds to TRBD1 (6 bases). Deletions cut 2 bases from V and 10 bases from J, with 18 bases between. CDR1 is MGHDK and CDR2 is SYGVNS in the germline V gene. The CDR3 runs to 15 residues. The CDR3 bases are TGTGCCAGCAGTGAAAACTCGGTGACAGGTGACGAGCAGTTCTTC. It is translated as CASSENSVTGDEQFF.

CDR3 sequence: CASSPPGTPPYEQYF. The CDR3 DNA is TGTGCCAGCAGTCCCCCCGGGACCCCTCCTTACGAGCAGTACTTC. The J gene is TRBJ2-7, the V gene TRBV28, with D perhaps assigned TRBD1 or TRBD2 (5 bases each). V lost 5 bases and J lost 4, with 18 bases in between. Germline CDR1 is MDHEN and CDR2 is SYDVKM. This CDR3 region has 15 residues.

The chain links TRBV28 to TRBJ2-7, with a tentative D call TRBD1 (5 bases). Per the germline V gene, CDR1 is MDHEN and CDR2 is SYDVKM. The CDR3 length is 16 residues. V was clipped by 2 bases and J by 6 bases, with 20 bases between them. DNA for the CDR3: TGTGCCAGCAGTTTACCCGGCGTTAGGGGAATTGGCGAGCAGTACTTC. Protein sequence: CASSLPGVRGIGEQYF.